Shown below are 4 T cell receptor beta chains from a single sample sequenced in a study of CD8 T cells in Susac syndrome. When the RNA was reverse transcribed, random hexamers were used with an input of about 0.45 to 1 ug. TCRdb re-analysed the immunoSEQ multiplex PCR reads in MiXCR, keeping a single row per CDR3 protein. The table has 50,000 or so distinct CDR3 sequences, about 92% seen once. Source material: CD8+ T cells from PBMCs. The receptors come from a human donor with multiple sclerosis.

CDR3 protein: CSVELHLVQETQYF. CDR3 bases: TGCAGCGTTGAACTCCATTTGGTCCAAGAGACCCAGTACTTC. J is TRBJ2-5 and V is TRBV29-1; D not certain. The germline V gene encodes CDR1 SQVTM and CDR2 ANQGSEA. The CDR3 extends over 14 amino acids. The V end was cut by 2 bases, the J end by 1 base, with 11 bases between.

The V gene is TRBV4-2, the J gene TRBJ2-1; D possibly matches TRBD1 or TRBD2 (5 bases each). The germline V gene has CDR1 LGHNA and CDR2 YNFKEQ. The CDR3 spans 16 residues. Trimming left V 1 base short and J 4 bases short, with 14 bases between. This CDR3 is CASSQVSQGVYNEQFF. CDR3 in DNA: TGTGCCAGCAGCCAAGTAAGTCAGGGAGTTTACAATGAGCAGTTCTTC.

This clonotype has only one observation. This chain's CDR3 is CASSSNRDRGYEQYF. In nucleotides, the CDR3 is TGTGCCAGCAGTTCGAACAGGGACAGGGGCTACGAGCAGTACTTC. This chain connects TRBV6-2 or TRBV6-3 to TRBJ2-7; 10 positions match TRBD1. J was trimmed by 3 bases and V by 4 bases; bases with no gene match: 6. This CDR3 is built from 15 residues. CDR1 and CDR2 (germline): MNHEY, SVGEGT.

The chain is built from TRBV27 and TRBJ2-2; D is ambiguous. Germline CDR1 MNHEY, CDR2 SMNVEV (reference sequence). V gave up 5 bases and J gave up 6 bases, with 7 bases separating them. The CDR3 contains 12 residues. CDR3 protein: CASSPEAGELFF. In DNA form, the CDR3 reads TGTGCCAGCAGTCCTGAGGCCGGGGAGCTGTTTTTT.